Listed below are T cell receptor beta chains from one sample, sequenced in a study of cytomegalovirus exposure and HLA in healthy donors. The assay was immunoSEQ multiplex PCR, and TCRdb's table has in-frame clones only and misses some. The profile shows roughly 100,000 clones, around 73% of them singletons. Sequenced material: PBMCs. The receptors were sampled from a man aged 25-45 years in good health and CMV-seronegative. The CDR3 runs from the conserved cysteine through the conserved F or W. The D gene is left open where the match is weak. A clone size is listed for some rows: how often the clone was seen (once, few, many), or a class if it is expanded.

CDR3 protein: CASSPPVTEGKTQYF
CDR3 DNA: TGTGCCAGCTCACCACCGGTTACGGAGGGCAAGACCCAGTACTTC
clone size: NA
J gene: TRBJ2-5
D gene: NA
V gene: TRBV18

CDR3 protein: CASSVVIGGVQPQHF
CDR3 DNA: TGTGCCAGCAGTGTTGTGATCGGGGGAGTACAGCCCCAGCATTTT
clone size: NA
J gene: TRBJ1-5
D gene: NA
V gene: TRBV6-1

CDR3 protein: CASSITSTKNIQYF
CDR3 DNA: TGTGCCAGTAGTATAACTTCTACCAAAAACATTCAGTACTTC
clone size: NA
J gene: TRBJ2-4
D gene: NA
V gene: TRBV19

CDR3 protein: CASSESWPPKQGMGAQETQYF
CDR3 DNA: TGCGCCAGCAGTGAGTCGTGGCCGCCAAAACAGGGAATGGGGGCTCAAGAGACCCAGTACTTC
clone size: NA
J gene: TRBJ2-5
D gene: NA
V gene: TRBV10-2

CDR3 protein: CKGGGQGYGYTF
CDR3 DNA: TGTAAGGGAGGGGGGCAGGGCTATGGCTACACCTTC
clone size: NA
J gene: TRBJ1-2
D gene: NA
V gene: TRBV6-1

CDR3 protein: CASNNRGKLFF
CDR3 DNA: TGTGCCAGTAATAATCGAGGAAAACTGTTTTTT
clone size: NA
J gene: TRBJ1-4
D gene: NA
V gene: TRBV19

CDR3 protein: CASRGVRQGAIGELFF
CDR3 DNA: TGTGCCAGCAGGGGCGTAAGACAGGGGGCGATCGGGGAGCTGTTTTTT
clone size: NA
J gene: TRBJ2-2
D gene: TRBD1
V gene: TRBV25-1

CDR3 protein: CASRAPGHAKSSYEQYF
CDR3 DNA: TGTGCCAGCAGGGCCCCGGGACACGCAAAGAGCTCCTACGAGCAGTACTTC
clone size: NA
J gene: TRBJ2-7
D gene: NA
V gene: TRBV28

CDR3 protein: CASSVVANTEAFF
CDR3 DNA: TGTGCCAGCAGCGTAGTAGCGAACACTGAAGCTTTCTTT
clone size: NA
J gene: TRBJ1-1
D gene: NA
V gene: TRBV9

CDR3 protein: CASSGRTWGYTF
CDR3 DNA: TGTGCCAGCAGCGGCCGGACTTGGGGCTACACCTTC
clone size: NA
J gene: TRBJ1-2
D gene: NA
V gene: TRBV7-9

CDR3 protein: CASSLGGDDGYTF
CDR3 DNA: TGTGCCAGCAGCTTGGGCGGGGATGATGGCTACACCTTC
clone size: once
J gene: TRBJ1-2
D gene: NA
V gene: TRBV5-5

CDR3 protein: CAWSDAGYHSYNEQFF
CDR3 DNA: TGTGCCTGGAGTGACGCCGGTTATCACTCCTACAATGAGCAGTTCTTC
clone size: NA
J gene: TRBJ2-1
D gene: NA
V gene: TRBV30

CDR3 protein: CASSFQGAVNTEAFF
CDR3 DNA: TGTGCCAGCAGCTTCCAGGGGGCGGTGAACACTGAAGCTTTCTTT
clone size: NA
J gene: TRBJ1-1
D gene: TRBD1
V gene: TRBV7-2

CDR3 protein: CASSELSAGGTDTQYF
CDR3 DNA: TGTGCCAGCAGTGAGTTATCTGCGGGGGGCACAGATACGCAGTATTTT
clone size: few
J gene: TRBJ2-3
D gene: TRBD2
V gene: TRBV2

CDR3 protein: CASSQDGPGTGYQPQHF
CDR3 DNA: TGCGCCAGCAGCCAAGACGGGCCCGGGACAGGGTATCAGCCCCAGCATTTT
clone size: NA
J gene: TRBJ1-5
D gene: TRBD1
V gene: TRBV4-1

CDR3 protein: CASSLGLARLSTDTQYF
CDR3 DNA: TGTGCCAGCAGTCTCGGACTAGCGCGACTAAGCACAGATACGCAGTATTTT
clone size: NA
J gene: TRBJ2-3
D gene: TRBD2
V gene: TRBV11-3